This T cell receptor (beta chain) was captured in a study of T cell responses to AZD1222 COVID-19 vaccine. Study-wide results and limits: Vaccine-associated CD4 TCRs ranged over spike, dominating at 160-218 and 743-854. Repertoire sampling happened only post peak T cell response. The donor group comprised mostly white British people and more females; the analysis possibly underestimated clonal diversity.

This CDR3 region has 16 residues. Per germline, CDR1 MNHEY and CDR2 SMNVEV (reference sequence). The germline V and J ends were trimmed by 4 bases and 0 bases, with 12 bases remaining between them. A word on this clone: What it binds is unknown.

Repertoires were generated with immunoSEQ multiplex PCR, while TCRdb's copy carries only in-frame clones and drops some. The sample includes about 170,000 clones, about nine tenths of them seen just once. The sequencing here drew on peripheral blood, taken on day 0 of AZD1222 vaccination. The sequence came from an adult in good health. This chain uses TRBV27 with TRBJ2-2; D is possibly TRBD1 (6 bases). The CDR3 nucleotides are TGTGCCAGCAGTTCCCAGGGGATCCCGAACACCGGGGAGCTGTTTTTT. Residues: CASSSQGIPNTGELFF.